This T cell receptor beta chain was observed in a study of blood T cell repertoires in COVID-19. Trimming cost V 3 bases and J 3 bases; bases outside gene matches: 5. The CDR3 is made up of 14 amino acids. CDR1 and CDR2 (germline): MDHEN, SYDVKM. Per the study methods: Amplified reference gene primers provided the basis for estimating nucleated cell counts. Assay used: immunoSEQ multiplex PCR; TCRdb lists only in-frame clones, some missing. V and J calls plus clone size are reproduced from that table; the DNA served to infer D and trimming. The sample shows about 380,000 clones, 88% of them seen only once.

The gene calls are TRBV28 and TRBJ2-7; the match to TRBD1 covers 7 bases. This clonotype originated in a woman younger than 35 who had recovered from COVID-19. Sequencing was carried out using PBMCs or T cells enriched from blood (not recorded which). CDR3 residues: CASSFQGEDYEQYF. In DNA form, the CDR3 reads TGTGCCAGCAGTTTCCAGGGGGAAGACTACGAGCAGTACTTC.